The clone carrying this T cell receptor (beta chain) was recorded many times. What it binds is not known. These data come from a study of T cells in Graves' hyperthyroidism and ophthalmopathy. Study-level results: Blood also contained most expanded thyroid clonotypes above 0.001.

In the ophthalmopathy cohort, Clinical Activity Score was at least 3, NOSPECS grade at least 4, and duration under 3 months. TCR beta CDR3 regions were amplified from RNA transcripts. RT-PCR in the first round (using the HTBI primer set) targeted the TCR CDR3. TCRdb ran MiXCR on the multiplex PCR reads and lists one entry per CDR3 protein. The sample comprises 300,000 to 450,000 distinct CDR3 sequences, around 13% of which are singletons, and about 20% rests with the top ten. V was pared by 2 bases and J by 1 base, with 5 bases between. The CDR3 runs 13 residues. The germline gives CDR1 SNHLY, CDR2 FYNNEI.

Sequences were obtained from blood. The sequence was collected from a woman between 25 and 40 years old with Graves' ophthalmopathy. The chain couples TRBV2 to TRBJ1-1; D uncertain. Here the CDR3 reads CASSEQANTEAFF. The CDR3 nucleotides are TGTGCCAGCAGTGAACAGGCGAACACTGAAGCTTTCTTT.